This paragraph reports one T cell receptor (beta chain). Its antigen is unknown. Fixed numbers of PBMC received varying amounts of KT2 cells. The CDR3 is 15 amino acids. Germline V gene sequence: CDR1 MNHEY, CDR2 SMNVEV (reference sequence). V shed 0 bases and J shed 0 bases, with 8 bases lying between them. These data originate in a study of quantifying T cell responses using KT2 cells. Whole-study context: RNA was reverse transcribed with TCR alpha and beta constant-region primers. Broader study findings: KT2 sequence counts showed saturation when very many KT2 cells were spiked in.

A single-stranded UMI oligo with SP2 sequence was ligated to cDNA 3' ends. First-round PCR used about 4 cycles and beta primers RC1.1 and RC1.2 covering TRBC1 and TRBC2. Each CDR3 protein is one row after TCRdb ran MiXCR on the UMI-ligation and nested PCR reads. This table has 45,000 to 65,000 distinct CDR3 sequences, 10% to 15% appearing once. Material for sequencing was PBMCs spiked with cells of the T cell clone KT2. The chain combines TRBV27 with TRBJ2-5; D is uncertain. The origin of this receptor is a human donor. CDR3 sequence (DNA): TGTGCCAGCAGTTTATCCAGAAGGTACCAAGAGACCCAGTACTTC. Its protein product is CASSLSRRYQETQYF.